This T cell receptor beta chain was captured by sequencing in a study of Ad26.COV2.S vaccination and SARS-CoV-2 variants. Treatment defined: 15 to 20 received Ad26.COV2.S at low or high dose, single or two shots; about 5 received placebo; per-sample allocation not given. Sampling occurred on day 63 after the first vaccine or placebo injection. An Ad26 vector expressing Wuhan-strain SARS-CoV-2 spike constituted the vaccine. Study-level results: Similar non-spike TCR breadth was seen in vaccine and placebo recipients. Breadth and depth estimates from TCRs may understate total T cell responses.

This CDR3 comprises 12 residues. Trimming stripped 2 bases from V and 3 bases from J, with 5 bases between. Sequenced by immunoSEQ multiplex PCR; TCRdb stores in-frame clones only, minus some. The data show hundreds of thousands of clones, 89% seen once. A word on this clone: As yet, its antigen is unknown. The identical CDR3 is also encoded by other nucleotide sequences in the sample.

This receptor was identified in a person between 18 and 60 years old who received the Ad26.COV2.S COVID-19 vaccine or a placebo. Source: peripheral blood, taken in a trial of Ad26.COV2.S vaccine versus placebo. J is TRBJ2-7 and V is TRBV12-3 or TRBV12-4; no definite D call. The CDR3 DNA is TGTGCCAGCAGTTTATTAGGCTACGAGCAGTACTTC. This sequence encodes CASSLLGYEQYF.